Each of the 3 T cell receptor beta chains below was sequenced from the same sample in a study of T cell responses to AZD1222 COVID-19 vaccine. Profiling relied on immunoSEQ multiplex PCR, and the TCRdb table lists in-frame clones only, not all of them. The sample yields 54,000 or so clones, 88% seen once. The sequencing used peripheral blood, collected on day 0 of AZD1222 vaccination. The receptors shown here come from an adult in good health.

The rearrangement links TRBV5-6 to TRBJ1-5; 7 positions agree with TRBD1. Germline V gene lookup returns CDR1 SGHDT and CDR2 YYEEEE. Trimming cost V 4 bases and J 4 bases; bases outside gene matches: 5. The CDR3 runs 14 residues. DNA of the CDR3: TGTGCCAGCAGCCGGACAGGCACGAATCAGCCCCAGCATTTT. It yields the protein CASSRTGTNQPQHF.

The chain links TRBV6-2 or TRBV6-3 to TRBJ1-5; 7 nucleotides agree with TRBD1. This CDR3 region has 18 residues. V was clipped by 1 base and J by 1 base; unmatched bases: 10. Germline-derived CDR1 and CDR2 are MNHEY and SVGEGT. CDR3 coding DNA: TGTGCCAGCAGTTACTGGTTGTCAGGGGGGGAAAGCAATCAGCCCCAGCATTTT. Its translation is CASSYWLSGGESNQPQHF.

The chain couples TRBV7-6 to TRBJ2-2, with 7 bases lining up with TRBD2. The CDR3 sequence is 15 residues long. Looked up from germline, CDR1 is SGHVS and CDR2 is FNYEAQ. J gave up 6 bases and V 1 base, and 5 bases lay outside the gene matches. As DNA, the CDR3 is TGTGCCAGCAGCTTAGTGGCGGGAGCCTCCGGGGAGCTGTTTTTT. It yields the protein CASSLVAGASGELFF.